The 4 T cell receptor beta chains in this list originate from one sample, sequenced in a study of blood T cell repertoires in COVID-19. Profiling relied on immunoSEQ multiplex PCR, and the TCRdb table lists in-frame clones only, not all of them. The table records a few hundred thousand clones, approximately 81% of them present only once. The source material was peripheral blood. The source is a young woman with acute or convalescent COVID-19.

CDR3 residues: CATSDPSTDTQYF. The DNA of the CDR3 is TGTGCCACCAGTGATCCAAGCACAGATACGCAGTATTTT. The V gene is TRBV24-1, the J gene TRBJ2-3, with unresolved D. Germline values: CDR1 KGHDR, CDR2 SFDVKD. The CDR3 length is 13 residues. Trimming left V 3 bases short and J 0 bases short, with 3 bases between.

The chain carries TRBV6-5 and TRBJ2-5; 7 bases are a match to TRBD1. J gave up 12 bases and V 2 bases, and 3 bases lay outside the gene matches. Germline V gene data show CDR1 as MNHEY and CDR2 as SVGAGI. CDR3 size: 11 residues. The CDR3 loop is CASSYRTGEYF. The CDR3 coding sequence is TGTGCCAGCAGTTACCGGACAGGAGAGTACTTC.

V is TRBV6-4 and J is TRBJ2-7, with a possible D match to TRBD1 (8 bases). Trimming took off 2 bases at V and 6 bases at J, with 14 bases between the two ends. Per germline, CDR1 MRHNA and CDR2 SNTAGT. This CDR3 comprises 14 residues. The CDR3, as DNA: TGTGCCAGCAGTGACGGACAGGGCGGGAGCGAGCAGTACTTC. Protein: CASSDGQGGSEQYF.

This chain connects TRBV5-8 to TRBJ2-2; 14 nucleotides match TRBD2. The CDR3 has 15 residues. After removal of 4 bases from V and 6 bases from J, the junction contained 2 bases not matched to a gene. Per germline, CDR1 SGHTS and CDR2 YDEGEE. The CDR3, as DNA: TGTGCCAGCAGCCGGGGACTAGCGGGAGCCGGGGAGCTGTTTTTT. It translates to CASSRGLAGAGELFF.